Listed below are T cell receptor beta chains from one sample, sequenced in a study of blood T cell repertoires in COVID-19. Data came from immunoSEQ multiplex PCR; TCRdb stores just in-frame clones and leaves some out. The table has some 290,000 clones, under 95% seen once; the top ten hold over 2%. Sequencing input: PBMCs or T cells enriched from blood (not recorded which). The receptors stem from a woman in her thirties or forties with acute COVID-19. CDR3s include the opening cysteine and the closing phenylalanine or tryptophan. The D gene is left open where the match is weak. Expanded clones get a size class; other rows say once, few or many, or leave the size out.

clone_size j_call d_call v_call cdr3_nt cdr3_aa
once TRBJ2-5 . TRBV7-9 TGTGCCAGCAGCTTCCCCGTAGAGACCCAGTACTTC CASSFPVETQYF
once TRBJ2-5 TRBD2 TRBV25-1 TGTGCCAGCAGTGAACTAGCGGGGGCGCAAGAGACCCAGTACTTC CASSELAGAQETQYF
. TRBJ1-5 TRBD1 TRBV11-2 TGTGCCAGCAGCAAAGGACAGGGGGGCAATCAGCCCCAGCATTTT CASSKGQGGNQPQHF
. TRBJ1-1 . TRBV7-9 TGTGCCAGCAGCCTTAGCGACGTTGAAGCTTTCTTT CASSLSDVEAFF
. TRBJ2-1 . TRBV28 TGTGCCAGCAGTTTAATGCGATATGAGCAGTTCTTC CASSLMRYEQFF
. TRBJ2-5 . TRBV14 TGTGCCAGCAGCCGTGAGAGAGAGACCCAGTACTTC CASSRERETQYF
. TRBJ1-2 TRBD1 TRBV19 TGTGCCAGTAGTCCCCGTCGAGGGGACAGGGGGCAACATAACTATGGCTACACCTTC CASSPRRGDRGQHNYGYTF
. TRBJ2-7 TRBD1 TRBV7-2 TGTGCCAGCAGCTTAGCCGGGACAGGGAGGGGAAGGGACTACGAGCAGTACTTC CASSLAGTGRGRDYEQYF
. TRBJ2-2 TRBD1 TRBV7-3 TGTGCCAGCAGCCAGGACAGGGGGAACACCGGGGAGCTGTTTTTT CASSQDRGNTGELFF
. TRBJ2-2 TRBD1 TRBV15 TGTGCCACCAGCAGGGAGGGACAGGAGAACACCGGGGAGCTGTTTTTT CATSREGQENTGELFF
. TRBJ2-5 . TRBV1 TGCACCAGCCAAAGAAGTTCGGGGGGGGAAGAGACCCAGTACTTC CTSQRSSGGEETQYF
. TRBJ1-1 TRBD1 TRBV7-9 TGTGCCAGCAGCTTAAGACAGGGGGCAAGAGCTTTCTTT CASSLRQGARAFF
once TRBJ2-5 TRBD1 TRBV19 TGTGCCAGTAGTTCCCGCGGACAGGGGGCCTCCGAGACCCAGTACTTC CASSSRGQGASETQYF
. TRBJ2-6 . TRBV12-5 TGTGCTAGTGGTTTGGGACAGCCTGGGGCCAACGTCCTGACTTTC CASGLGQPGANVLTF
. TRBJ2-5 . TRBV7-6 TGTGCCAGCAGCTTATCCGTCCCGGGATTTAAAGAGACCCAGTACTTC CASSLSVPGFKETQYF
. TRBJ1-1 TRBD1 TRBV6-5 TGTGCCAGCAGTTACTCTAACAGGGGGCACACTGAAGCTTTCTTT CASSYSNRGHTEAFF
. TRBJ1-4 . TRBV25-1 TGTGCCAGCAGTGATCCCGCGATCAATGAAAAACTGTTTTTT CASSDPAINEKLFF
. TRBJ2-2 TRBD2 TRBV2 TGTGCCAGCAGTGATGTTACTGGACTAGCGGCCGGGGAGCTGTTTTTT CASSDVTGLAAGELFF
. TRBJ1-1 TRBD1 TRBV6-4 TGTGCACCCCCCGGGACAGGGGACACTGAAGCTTTCTTT CAPPGTGDTEAFF
. TRBJ1-1 . TRBV5-1 TGCGCCAGCAGCTTGGAGGGGGGGATGAACACTGAAGCTTTCTTT CASSLEGGMNTEAFF
. TRBJ1-6 . TRBV30 TGTGCCTGGAGCCGGGGGGTCAATGGTCAGGGATTCGCGTCGGGGCGATCACCCCTCCACTTT CAWSRGVNGQGFASGRSPLHF
. TRBJ1-6 . TRBV7-9 TGTGCCAGCAGCATGGAGGGAATTTCCACCCTCCACTTT CASSMEGISTLHF
. TRBJ2-1 . TRBV10-3 TGTGCCATCAGTGCCCCCCCTAGCGCTTACTCCTACAATGAGCAGTTCTTC CAISAPPSAYSYNEQFF
. TRBJ1-2 . TRBV24-1 TGTGCCACCAGTGAGGCAAGCTATGGCTACACCTTC CATSEASYGYTF
. TRBJ1-1 . TRBV29-1 TGCAGCGCAGACAGGAGTCAAACTGAAGCTTTCTTT CSADRSQTEAFF
. TRBJ2-5 . TRBV7-9 TGTGCCAGCAGGGATTGGACAGACCAAGAGACCCAGTACTTC CASRDWTDQETQYF
. TRBJ2-5 TRBD2 TRBV25-1 TGTGCCAGCAGTGAATCTTCGGGGGGGGAGACCCAGTACTTC CASSESSGGETQYF
. TRBJ1-6 . TRBV4-1 TGCGCCAGCAGCCAGGACAGTCAAGGGTGGAATTCACCCCTCCACTTT CASSQDSQGWNSPLHF
. TRBJ1-1 . TRBV20-1 TGCAGTGCCGGGGTAGGCACTGAAGCTTTCTTT CSAGVGTEAFF
. TRBJ1-5 . TRBV30 TGTGCCTGGAGTCCCCGGACAGCTAGCAATCAGCCCCAGCATTTT CAWSPRTASNQPQHF
. TRBJ2-7 . TRBV4-1 TGCGCCAGCAGCACACCCGGGATGTCCTACGAGCAGTACTTC CASSTPGMSYEQYF
. TRBJ2-3 TRBD2 TRBV7-9 TGTGCCAGCAGCCAAACCGGGACTAGGATATTTAGCACAGATACGCAGTATTTT CASSQTGTRIFSTDTQYF
once TRBJ1-2 . TRBV12-3/TRBV12-4 TGTGCCAGCAACAGACAGGTTGGCTATGGCTACACCTTC CASNRQVGYGYTF
. TRBJ1-1 . TRBV18 TGTGCCAGCTCACCAGAACAGGGTGGGGGAGCTTTCTTT CASSPEQGGGAFF
. TRBJ1-4 TRBD1 TRBV7-9 TGTGCCAGCAGCCCAAGGGGGCTTAATGAAAAACTGTTTTTT CASSPRGLNEKLFF
. TRBJ2-1 TRBD2 TRBV2 TGTGCCAGCAGTCCCCCGGGACTAACAAACAATGAGCAGTTCTTC CASSPPGLTNNEQFF
. TRBJ2-5 TRBD2 TRBV24-1 TGTGCCACCAGTCCTGGCCTAGCGGGTGGGGAGACCCAGTACTTC CATSPGLAGGETQYF
. TRBJ2-5 TRBD2 TRBV28 TGTGCCAGCAGTCTAGGGGGGATGGGACTAGCCGCTATAGGGCAAGAGACCCAGTACTTC CASSLGGMGLAAIGQETQYF